This TCR beta chain was obtained from a study of CD4 T cells in relation to SARS-CoV-2 and coronaviruses. At the level of the study: After roughly ten days of antigen culture, PBMC TCR beta CDR3s were sequenced.

The CDR3 is 15 amino acids. In germline, CDR1 is SGHVS, CDR2 FNYEAQ. General observations from the study: No donor gave both pre-pandemic and post-infection samples.

Before the COVID-19 pandemic, during about 2011-2018, CD4+ T cells were taken from unexposed donors. After 10 to 11 days of culture, CD4+ T cells were isolated. Unexposed-donor CD4+ T cells were probed with SARS-CoV-2 S/N and four cold-coronavirus spikes, cells permitting. Cultures held under 2.5 million PBMCs per well with 9 to 10 IU/ml IL-2. This table comes from immunoSEQ multiplex PCR, and its TCRdb copy is limited to in-frame clones, with some not included. The table lists around 26,000 clones, less than 80% of them singletons. As for this clone: Its antigen is not identified. One end of the junction fails to match germline, which may point to a read error.

This chain connects TRBV7-6 to TRBJ2-3; TRBD1 aligns across 10 bases. The sample was CD4+ T cells from PBMCs, cultured in vitro. The sequence derives from a human donor in good health. CDR3 sequence (DNA): TGTGCCAGCAGCCCATATAAGGGACAGGGGCCGGGGTGGGTATTT. This codes for CASSPYKGQGPGWVF.